This is a list of T cell receptor beta chains from one sample in a study of PD-1 blockade in classical Hodgkin lymphoma. TCRdb's copy holds only in-frame clones and misses some; the assay was immunoSEQ multiplex PCR. Of 90,000 or so clones listed, 80% to 95% are singletons. The material sequenced was peripheral blood mononuclear cells (PBMCs), taken before the second cycle of nivolumab. These receptors all stem from a human donor with classical Hodgkin lymphoma. Each CDR3 is given with its conserved first and last residue.

v_call	j_call	cdr3_aa
TRBV13	TRBJ2-1	CASSLLPGQGTHNEQFF
TRBV13	TRBJ2-1	CASSLELAAAYNEQFF
TRBV19	TRBJ1-5	CASRMTGHEPQHF
TRBV19	TRBJ1-1	CASSIRLNTEAFF
TRBV4-1	TRBJ1-5	CASSQDPPKELGRGDNQPQHF
TRBV10-3	TRBJ1-2	CAISESIGGADYGYTF
TRBV10-1	TRBJ1-1	CASSGPGQGNTEAFF
TRBV27	TRBJ2-7	CASSPGQGYEQYF
TRBV10-2	TRBJ2-7	CANPVSYEQYF
TRBV30	TRBJ1-5	CAWRWNTGGNQPQHF
TRBV23-1	TRBJ2-1	CASSQTTGYNEQFF
TRBV6-1	TRBJ2-2	CASRRTGDTGELFF
TRBV4-1	TRBJ2-2	CASSPVKRWSGELFF
TRBV29-1	TRBJ1-1	CSVSGRAHTEAFF
TRBV27	TRBJ2-3	CASSLGLPTDTQYF
TRBV4-1	TRBJ2-6	CASSLSPGLAGSGANVLTF
TRBV9	TRBJ2-7	CASSLGLMNYEQYF
TRBV9	TRBJ2-3	CASSVGSVGGDTQYF
TRBV10-2	TRBJ2-7	CASRKAGAGYEQYF
TRBV18	TRBJ2-7	CASSSGGGVREQYF
TRBV18	TRBJ1-4	CASSPVSSNEKLFF
TRBV19	TRBJ2-1	CATGVGEQFF
TRBV5-4	TRBJ2-7	CASSPRGGNYEQYF
TRBV28	TRBJ2-7	CASSSRVIIHEQYF